Shown below are 13 T cell receptor beta chains from a single sample sequenced in a study of graft-versus-host responses after intestinal transplantation. Repertoires were generated with immunoSEQ multiplex PCR, while TCRdb's copy carries only in-frame clones and drops some. Counted here are 20,000 to 25,000 clones, approximately 45% occurring once; the ten biggest clones make up 0.88%. The sequencing here drew on alloreactive CD4+ T cells from a mixed lymphocyte reaction culture, taken before intestinal transplant. Subset reported: CFSE-low proliferating T cells sorted from roughly 6-day pre-transplant mixed lymphocyte reaction (GvH or HvG direction). All receptors come from a human patient who received an intestinal transplant.

V usage is TRBV4-1 and J usage is TRBJ2-7, with TRBD1 identical over 9 bases. Germline values: CDR1 MGHRA, CDR2 YSYEKL. The trim removed 4 bases at V and 2 bases at J, leaving 9 bases unmatched. CDR3 length equals 16 residues. The CDR3 here is CASSLKIGTGTYEQYF. CDR3 DNA: TGCGCCAGCAGCCTAAAGATCGGGACAGGGACCTACGAGCAGTACTTC.

This chain links TRBV7-2 with TRBJ2-1, with 10 bases that match TRBD2. Trimming removed 6 bases from V and 2 bases from J; junction bases left unmatched: 4. The CDR3 extends over 15 amino acids. CDR1 is SGHTA, CDR2 FQGNSA, per germline. CDR3 sequence: CASRKSGGAYNEQFF. CDR3 DNA: TGTGCCAGCAGGAAAAGCGGGGGGGCCTACAATGAGCAGTTCTTC. Full variable domain (rest looked up from reference TRBV7-2 and TRBJ2-1): GAGVSQSPSNKVTEKGKDVELRCDPISGHTALYWYRQSLGQGLEFLIYFQGNSAPDKSGLPSDRFSAERTGGSVSTLTIQRTQQEDSAVYLCASRKSGGAYNEQFFGPGTRLTVL.

CDR3 DNA sequence: TGTGCCAGCAGTTACTCGTCAGGGCCCAATCAGCCCCAGCATTTT. Translation: CASSYSSGPNQPQHF. The chain carries TRBV6-6 and TRBJ1-5, with a tentative D call TRBD1 (5 bases). Germline assignment: CDR1 MNHNY and CDR2 SVGAGI (reference sequence). Trimming stripped 0 bases from V and 3 bases from J, with 9 bases between. The CDR3 runs to 15 residues.

In its sample, this clone ranks as medium-sized. The V call is TRBV6-4, the J call TRBJ1-2; D is perhaps TRBD1 (5 bases). The length of the CDR3 is 14 residues. Germline assignment: CDR1 MRHNA and CDR2 SNTAGT. Between the trimmed V and J ends, which lost 3 bases and 6 bases, there was a span of 14 bases. The CDR3 is CASSESREGNGYTF. The CDR3 DNA reads as TGTGCCAGCAGTGAGTCCCGGGAGGGGAATGGCTACACCTTC.

The chain couples TRBV6-5 to TRBJ2-7, with 8 bases identical to TRBD1. J gave up 4 bases and V 1 base, and 0 bases lay outside the gene matches. The CDR3 length is 13 residues. Germline CDR1 MNHEY, CDR2 SVGAGI. CDR3 region: CASSYYRGYEQYF. The CDR3 DNA reads as TGTGCCAGCAGTTACTACAGGGGGTACGAGCAGTACTTC.

The chain links TRBV7-8 to TRBJ2-1; the D gene is possibly TRBD1 (6 bases). The germline gives CDR1 SGHVS, CDR2 FQNEAQ. The V gene lost 5 bases and the J gene lost 4 bases, with 18 bases spanning the gap. This CDR3 is built from 16 residues. CDR3 bases: TGTGCCAGCAGCCCCGCACCGGGACATCTTTACAATGAGCAGTTCTTC. Its protein product is CASSPAPGHLYNEQFF. Together with reference TRBV7-8 and TRBJ2-1, the CDR3 gives the full variable domain: GAGVSQSPRYKVAKRGQDVALRCDPISGHVSLFWYQQALGQGPEFLTYFQNEAQLDKSGLPSDRFFAERPEGSVSTLKIQRTQQEDSAVYLCASSPAPGHLYNEQFFGPGTRLTVL.

The DNA of the CDR3 is TGTGCCAGCAGCCTATGGGGCAACTATGGCTACACCTTC. Translating gives CASSLWGNYGYTF. The chain joins TRBV6-5 to TRBJ1-2, with D perhaps TRBD1 (5 bases). The CDR3 runs to 13 residues. The germline V and J ends were trimmed by 6 bases and 2 bases, with 10 bases remaining between them. Germline V gives CDR1 MNHEY, CDR2 SVGAGI.

This clone was recorded a few times. The chain combines TRBV7-9 with TRBJ2-5; 7 positions agree with TRBD2. This CDR3 is built from 15 residues. Germline V gives CDR1 SEHNR, CDR2 FQNEAQ (reference sequence). J lost 1 base, V lost 0 bases, and 2 bases had no gene match. The DNA for the CDR3 is TGTGCCAGCAGCTTAGCGGGGGGGGGCCAAGAGACCCAGTACTTC. Encoded protein: CASSLAGGGQETQYF.

This clone showed up just a few times. This rearrangement joins TRBV19 to TRBJ1-1; a weak D match, TRBD1 (5 bases). The V gene's germline CDR1 is LNHDA and CDR2 SQIVND (reference sequence). There are 14 residues in the CDR3. Trimming stripped 3 bases from V and 3 bases from J, with 11 bases between. CDR3 loop: CASSIWGGDTEAFF. The DNA for the CDR3 is TGTGCCAGTAGTATCTGGGGGGGGGACACTGAAGCTTTCTTT.

V is TRBV7-9 and J is TRBJ2-3; 11 nucleotides line up with TRBD2. There are 17 residues in the CDR3. V dropped 4 bases and J dropped 2; count of bases not matched to a gene: 8. Germline CDR1 is SEHNR and CDR2 is FQNEAQ (reference sequence). The CDR3 nucleotides are TGTGCCAGCAGCTCGGGACTAGCGGCTCAAATCACAGATACGCAGTATTTT. This sequence encodes CASSSGLAAQITDTQYF.

This sequence joins TRBV6-5 and TRBJ1-2; 9 bases line up with TRBD1. Trimming removed 7 bases from V and 4 bases from J; junction bases left unmatched: 10. There are 15 residues in the CDR3. The germline CDR1 and CDR2 sequences are MNHEY and SVGAGI. Here the CDR3 DNA reads TGTGCCAGCATTGGACCGGGACAGGGTTCCTATGGCTACACCTTC. Encoded protein: CASIGPGQGSYGYTF.

V usage is TRBV12-5 and J usage is TRBJ1-4; 9 nucleotides line up with TRBD1. Germline-derived CDR1 and CDR2 are LGHNT and FRNRAP. V shed 1 base and J 7 bases; nucleotides not matched to a gene: 7. The CDR3 contains 16 residues. CDR3 coding DNA: TGTGCTAGTGGTTTGGGGACAGGGGCCTTTGCTGAAAAACTGTTTTTT. Translating it yields CASGLGTGAFAEKLFF. Full variable domain (outside the CDR3, taken from reference TRBV12-5 and TRBJ1-4): DARVTQTPRHKVTEMGQEVTMRCQPILGHNTVFWYRQTMMQGLELLAYFRNRAPLDDSGMPKDRFSAEMPDATLATLKIQPSEPRDSAVYFCASGLGTGAFAEKLFFGSGTQLSVL.

This clone was detected only a few times. This chain links TRBV2 with TRBJ2-7; D is possibly TRBD2 (5 bases). The CDR3 has 11 amino acids. CDR1 is SNHLY and CDR2 is FYNNEI in the germline V gene. V was shortened by 8 bases and J by 5 bases, with 10 bases between the two germline ends. The chain's CDR3 is CASRLAHEQYF. In nucleotides, the CDR3 is TGTGCCAGCCGTCTAGCCCACGAGCAGTACTTC.